The present T cell receptor (beta chain) was sequenced within a study of shared clonotypes between healthy human individuals. Across the whole study: Each donor had three CD4 naive, three CD4 memory, two CD8 naive and one CD8 memory plate.

The ends were cut back, 2 bases at V and 0 bases at J, with 11 bases in the middle. The length of the CDR3 is 16 residues. Germline CDR1 SGHTA, CDR2 FQGTGA. TCRdb's copy holds only in-frame clones and misses some; the assay was immunoSEQ multiplex PCR. The repertoire holds approximately 1,500,000 clones, with roughly 96% as singletons. The chain combines TRBV7-3 with TRBJ2-1; D call uncertain. Sample: naive CD4+ T cells sorted from blood. The subset: CD45RA+ positively selected. The TCR sequence derives from a man aged 25-40 years in good health. CDR3 loop: CASSLGAGSSYNEQFF. The CDR3 nucleotides are TGTGCCAGCAGCTTAGGAGCAGGTAGCTCCTACAATGAGCAGTTCTTC.